The source of this TCR beta chain is a study of CD8+CD57+ T cells in acquired aplastic anemia. As regards this clonotype: Its matching antigen is unknown.

For CDR3 and TCR beta VDJ profiling, genomic DNA was the template used. TCRdb called the reads again in MiXCR, with one record for every CDR3 protein. The sample yields about 110,000 distinct CDR3 sequences, 51% seen once. CDR1 is SEHNR, CDR2 FQNEAQ, per germline (reference sequence). There are 13 residues in the CDR3. The V and J ends lost 5 bases and 6 bases respectively, with 14 bases between them. General observations from the study: Researchers report that about 29 CD8+ CDR3 sequences appeared in both patients and controls. Any difference that existed in CD8+ Simpson's diversity between patients and controls was not significant.

The receptor was isolated from a human donor in good health, serving as a control. V and J are TRBV7-9 and TRBJ2-7, with D possibly TRBD1 on 6 matching bases. Sequencing was performed on sorted CD4+, CD8+, or CD8+CD57+ T cells (not recorded which) from PBMCs. CDR3 loop: CASSVYTGSEQYF. DNA of the CDR3: TGTGCCAGCAGCGTATATACAGGGTCCGAGCAGTACTTC.